This T cell receptor (beta chain) comes out of a study of T cells after yellow fever vaccination. Per the germline V gene, CDR1 is DFQATT and CDR2 is SNEGSKA (reference sequence). Trimming removed 2 bases at V and 3 bases at J, with 10 bases between. The CDR3 loop spans 13 amino acids. Findings of the study overall: FACS-sorted repertoires could contain abundant clonotypes contaminating from the bulk population. Relatively few clonotypes were ones that appeared in both CD4 and CD8 compartments. A faster peak, day 5 versus 15, was reached by the weaker secondary response.

Remarks on this clonotype: Its specificity is unknown.

TCR cDNA was made by 5'RACE template switching, adding a universal primer site and UMIs. MiXCR, run by TCRdb on the 5' RACE reads, gives a single entry per CDR3 protein. The data show roughly 310,000 distinct CDR3 sequences, around 3.9% seen once. This receptor was identified in a man younger than 30 who received the YFV17D yellow fever vaccine. The material was PBMCs, obtained on the day of the yellow fever booster vaccination. This sequence joins TRBV20-1 and TRBJ1-1, with D perhaps matching TRBD1 (5 bases). CDR3 region: CSARTDSDTEAFF. CDR3 DNA: TGCAGTGCTAGAACCGACAGTGACACTGAAGCTTTCTTT.